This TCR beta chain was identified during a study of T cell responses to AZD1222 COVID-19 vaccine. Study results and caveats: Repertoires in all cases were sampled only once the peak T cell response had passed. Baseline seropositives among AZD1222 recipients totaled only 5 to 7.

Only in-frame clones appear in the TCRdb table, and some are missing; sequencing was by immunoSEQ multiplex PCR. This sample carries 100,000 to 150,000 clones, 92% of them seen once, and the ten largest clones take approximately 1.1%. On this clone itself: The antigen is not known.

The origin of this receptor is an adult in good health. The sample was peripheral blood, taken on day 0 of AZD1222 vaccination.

The chain's CDR3 is CASKILSAGGYGEQFF. CDR3 bases: TGTGCCAGCAAGATTCTTTCAGCGGGAGGGTACGGTGAGCAGTTCTTC. The chain carries TRBV2 and TRBJ2-1; TRBD2 matches 10 bases. The CDR3 loop spans 16 amino acids. Trimming removed 7 bases from V and 9 bases from J; junction bases left unmatched: 15. Germline V gene sequence: CDR1 SNHLY, CDR2 FYNNEI. The full variable domain, with the rest looked up from reference TRBV2 and TRBJ2-1, is EPEVTQTPSHQVTQMGQEVILRCVPISNHLYFYWYRQILGQKVEFLVSFYNNEISEKSEIFDDQFSVERPDGSNFTLKIRSTKLEDSAMYFCASKILSAGGYGEQFFGPGTRLTVL.